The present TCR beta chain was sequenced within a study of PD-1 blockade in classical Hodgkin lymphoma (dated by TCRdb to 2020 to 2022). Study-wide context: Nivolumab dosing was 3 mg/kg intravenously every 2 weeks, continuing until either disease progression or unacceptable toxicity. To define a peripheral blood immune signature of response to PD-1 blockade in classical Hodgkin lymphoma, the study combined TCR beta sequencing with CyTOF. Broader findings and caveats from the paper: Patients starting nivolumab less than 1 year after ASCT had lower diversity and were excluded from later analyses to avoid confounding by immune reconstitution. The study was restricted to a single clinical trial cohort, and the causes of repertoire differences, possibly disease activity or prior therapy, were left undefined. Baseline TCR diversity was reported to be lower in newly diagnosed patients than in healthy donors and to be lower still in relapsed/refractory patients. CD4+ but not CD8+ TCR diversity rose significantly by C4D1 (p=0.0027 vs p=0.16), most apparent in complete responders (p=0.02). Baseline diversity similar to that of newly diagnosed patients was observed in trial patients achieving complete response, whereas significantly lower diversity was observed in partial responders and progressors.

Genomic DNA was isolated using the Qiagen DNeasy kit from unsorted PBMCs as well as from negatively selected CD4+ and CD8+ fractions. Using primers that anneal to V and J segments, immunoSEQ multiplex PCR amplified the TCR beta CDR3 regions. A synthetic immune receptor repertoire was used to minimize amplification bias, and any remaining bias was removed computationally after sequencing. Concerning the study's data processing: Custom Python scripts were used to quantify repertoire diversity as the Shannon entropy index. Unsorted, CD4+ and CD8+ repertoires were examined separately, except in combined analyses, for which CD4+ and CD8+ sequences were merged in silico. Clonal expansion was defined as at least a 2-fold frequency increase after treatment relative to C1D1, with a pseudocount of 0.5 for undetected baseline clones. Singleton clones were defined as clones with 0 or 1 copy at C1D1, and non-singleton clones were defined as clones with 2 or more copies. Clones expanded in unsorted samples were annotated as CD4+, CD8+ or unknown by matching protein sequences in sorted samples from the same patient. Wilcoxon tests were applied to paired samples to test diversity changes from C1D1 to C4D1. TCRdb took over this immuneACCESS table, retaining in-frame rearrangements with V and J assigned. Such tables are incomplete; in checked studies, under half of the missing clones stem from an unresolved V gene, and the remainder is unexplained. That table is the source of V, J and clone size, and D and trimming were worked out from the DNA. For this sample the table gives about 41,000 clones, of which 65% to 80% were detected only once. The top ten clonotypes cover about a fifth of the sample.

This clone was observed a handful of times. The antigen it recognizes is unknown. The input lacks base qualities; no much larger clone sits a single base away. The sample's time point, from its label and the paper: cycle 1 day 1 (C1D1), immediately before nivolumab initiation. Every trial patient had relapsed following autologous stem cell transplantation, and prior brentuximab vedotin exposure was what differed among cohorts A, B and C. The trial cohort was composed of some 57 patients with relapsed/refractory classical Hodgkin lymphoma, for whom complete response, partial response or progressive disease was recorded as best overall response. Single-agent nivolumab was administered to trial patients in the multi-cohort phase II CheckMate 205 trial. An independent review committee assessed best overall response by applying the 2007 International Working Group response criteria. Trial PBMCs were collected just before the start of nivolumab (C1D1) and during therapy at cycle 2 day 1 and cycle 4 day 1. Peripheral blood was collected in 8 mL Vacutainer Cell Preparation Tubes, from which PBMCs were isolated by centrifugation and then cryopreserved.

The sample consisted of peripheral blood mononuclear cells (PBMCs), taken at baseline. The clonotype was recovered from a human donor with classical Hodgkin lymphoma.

CDR3 reads: CASSQVSGSYEQYF. The nucleotide sequence reads TGCGCCAGCAGCCAAGTTTCAGGGTCCTACGAGCAGTACTTC. The rearranged segments are TRBV4-1 and TRBJ2-7, and the D gene may be TRBD1, 5 bases matching. The germline V gene sets CDR1 to MGHRA and CDR2 to YSYEKL. Trimming removed 1 base from V and 1 base from J, leaving 8 bases between the germline ends. Measured from the cysteine to the phenylalanine, the CDR3 is 14 residues long. Just CDR3 DNA is preserved here, 42 bases in frame from base 1.